The clone carrying this TCR beta chain was detected only a few times. Each CDR3 protein gets one entry after TCRdb re-called the RT-PCR reads with MiXCR. The profile covers approximately 720,000 distinct CDR3 sequences, with 11% to 15% appearing a single time and 3.6% taken by the ten largest. The CDR3 spans 14 residues. Germline V gene lookup returns CDR1 DFQATT and CDR2 SNEGSKA (reference sequence). V was clipped by 2 bases and J by 6 bases, with 16 bases between them. The J gene is TRBJ1-2, the V gene TRBV20-1; D is perhaps TRBD1 (6 bases). The TCR originated in a female donor in good health, serving as a healthy control. Sequenced sample: memory CD4+ T cells from blood. CDR3: CSARPRGGLDGYTF. CDR3 nucleotides: TGCAGTGCTAGACCGCGGGGGGGGCTGGATGGCTACACCTTC.